This T cell receptor beta chain was recovered during a study of shared clonotypes between healthy human individuals. General study results and limits: It was anticipated that sequencing depth would influence how many clonotypes donors shared.

Libraries were prepared by immunoSEQ multiplex PCR; TCRdb keeps only in-frame clonotypes and omits some of them. The table lists roughly 500,000 clones, about four fifths of them singletons. HIV-negative, healthy adults without recent acute infections or vaccinations were the donors. All donors were Caucasian adults living in Nashville, Tennessee. In unsorted samples, genomic DNA was obtained using approximately 81 million PBMCs. A note on this clone: The antigen is unknown.

V lost 5 bases to trimming and J lost 4 bases; unmatched junction nucleotides: 10. Germline CDR1 is SGHTA and CDR2 is FQGTGA. This CDR3 has 15 amino acids. The sequencing input was PBMCs. The receptor was isolated from a woman in her 40s in good health. Some clones in this sample may be carry-over from other donors' samples. The J gene is TRBJ1-2, the V gene TRBV7-3; 7 bases line up with TRBD1. The DNA for the CDR3 is TGTGCCAGCAGCCCCGCCGTGGGACAGTCCTATGGCTACACCTTC. This translates into CASSPAVGQSYGYTF.